The sequence of this T cell receptor (beta chain) was determined in a study of T-cell memory formation after mild COVID-19. General study findings and limits: CD4/CD8 balance held among clones contracting day 15 to 85, and later expanders leaned CD4+.

Germline trimming cut 5 bases from V and 2 bases from J; bases unmatched to any gene: 5. Germline V gene data show CDR1 as MNHEY and CDR2 as SVGEGT. The CDR3 consists of 15 residues. This clonotype was seen only a few times. Its antigen remains unknown. MiXCR, run by TCRdb on the 5' RACE reads, gives a single entry per CDR3 protein. The sample includes roughly 600,000 distinct CDR3 sequences, roughly 18% seen only once; the top ten take around 12%. The V call is TRBV6-2 or TRBV6-3, the J call TRBJ2-3; 9 bases match TRBD2. The source is an adult woman who had mild COVID-19 (a few samples of this study predate the infection). Cell type and time point are not known. The sequencing sample was made of PBMCs or a T cell subset sorted from them (not recorded which). CDR3 in DNA: TGTGCCAGCAGTAGACTAGCGGCAGTCACAGATACGCAGTATTTT. It specifies CASSRLAAVTDTQYF.